This record looks at one TCR beta chain sequence and its context. Germline CDR1 and CDR2: SNHLY and FYNNEI. The CDR3 is 14 residues long. Trimming took 5 bases from V and 4 from J, leaving 15 bases between them. This sample was included in a study of T cells after somatic rescue of genetic block. Repertoires were generated with immunoSEQ multiplex PCR, while TCRdb's copy carries only in-frame clones and drops some. Among about 14,000 clones listed, around three quarters were seen once. The sequenced sample was peripheral blood mononuclear cells (PBMCs). The chain links TRBV2 to TRBJ2-7, with D possibly being TRBD2 (5 bases). The sequence came from a boy between 10 and 17 years old. The CDR3 protein is CASSLRDGSYEQYF. The CDR3 nucleotides read TGTGCCAGCAGTTTACGGGATGGGAGTTACGAGCAGTACTTC.